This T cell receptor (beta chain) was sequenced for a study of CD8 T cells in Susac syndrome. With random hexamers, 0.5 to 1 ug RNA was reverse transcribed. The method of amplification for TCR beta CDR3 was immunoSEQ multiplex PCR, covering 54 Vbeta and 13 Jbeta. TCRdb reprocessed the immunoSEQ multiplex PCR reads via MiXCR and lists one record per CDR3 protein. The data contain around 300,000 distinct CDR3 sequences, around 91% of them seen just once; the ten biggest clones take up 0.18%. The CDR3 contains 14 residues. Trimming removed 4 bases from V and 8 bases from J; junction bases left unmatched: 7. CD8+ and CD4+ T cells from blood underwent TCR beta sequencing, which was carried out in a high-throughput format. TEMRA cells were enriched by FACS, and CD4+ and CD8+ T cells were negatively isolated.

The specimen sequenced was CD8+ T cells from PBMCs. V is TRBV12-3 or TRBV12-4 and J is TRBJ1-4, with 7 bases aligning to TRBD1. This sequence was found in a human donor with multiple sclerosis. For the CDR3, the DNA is TGTGCCAGCAGTTCCGGACAGGCTTACGAAAAACTGTTTTTT. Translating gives CASSSGQAYEKLFF.